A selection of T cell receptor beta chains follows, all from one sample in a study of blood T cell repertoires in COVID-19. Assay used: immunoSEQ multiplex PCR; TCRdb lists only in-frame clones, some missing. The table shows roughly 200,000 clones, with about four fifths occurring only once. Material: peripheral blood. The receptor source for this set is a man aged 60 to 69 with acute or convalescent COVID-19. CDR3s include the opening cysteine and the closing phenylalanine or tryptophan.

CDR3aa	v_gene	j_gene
CASIGGDSPLHF	TRBV6-5	TRBJ1-6
CASSLEPSGGINEQFF	TRBV5-1	TRBJ2-1
CASSTDREAFF	TRBV5-1	TRBJ1-1
CASSSKTGITGELFF	TRBV27	TRBJ2-2
CATSSLAGRDSGNTIYF	TRBV15	TRBJ1-3
CASSTGGDFLAKNIQYF	TRBV21-1	TRBJ2-4
CASSYSASRDFRSSGANVLTF	TRBV6-2/TRBV6-3	TRBJ2-6
CASSKAPGFNQPQHF	TRBV19	TRBJ1-5
CATSGPSGRAGGTNEQFF	TRBV24-1	TRBJ2-1
CASSQGQLVMNTEAFF	TRBV4-1	TRBJ1-1
CASADRGFYGYTF	TRBV6-5	TRBJ1-2
CASSGQGREYEQYF	TRBV2	TRBJ2-7
CASSSGLNTEAFF	TRBV25-1	TRBJ1-1
CAITGGAHTGELFF	TRBV10-3	TRBJ2-2
CASRPQGESTEAFF	TRBV5-1	TRBJ1-1
CASSLGQGLTGNTIYF	TRBV5-1	TRBJ1-3
CASSLGQPATYEQYF	TRBV28	TRBJ2-7
CASSLDRGNSPLHF	TRBV6-5	TRBJ1-6
CASKRGKNTEAFF	TRBV25-1	TRBJ1-1
CSVEDRGETQYF	TRBV29-1	TRBJ2-5
CASSVASGGWYEQFF	TRBV9	TRBJ2-1
CASSFPGQGWDGYTF	TRBV5-6	TRBJ1-2
CASSLGTGYYEQYF	TRBV7-2	TRBJ2-7
CASSLKAGIYEQYF	TRBV7-9	TRBJ2-7
CASSSTGGSSGPYNEQFF	TRBV21-1	TRBJ2-1
CASSTTGEDNQPQHF	TRBV19	TRBJ1-5
CASSLTRGSNTEAFF	TRBV7-3	TRBJ1-1
CASSEGAGMAPYEQYF	TRBV2	TRBJ2-7
CASCGAFRGGETQYF	TRBV28	TRBJ2-5
CASSQGLGTEQFF	TRBV4-1	TRBJ2-1
CSVVKFPGYNALTNEQFF	TRBV29-1	TRBJ2-1
CASSPVTGGEKLFF	TRBV18	TRBJ1-4
CASRGMGTRASGSTDTQYF	TRBV7-9	TRBJ2-3
CASSEFRGAAAMDTQYF	TRBV25-1	TRBJ2-3
CASSIQGTSYEQYF	TRBV19	TRBJ2-7
CASSYSDRAYEQYF	TRBV6-2/TRBV6-3	TRBJ2-7
CAWSPSTSWEQFF	TRBV30	TRBJ2-1
CATSDLDRPYEQYF	TRBV24-1	TRBJ2-7
CASSLGAGVGETQYF	TRBV5-1	TRBJ2-5
CASSYWTGSTTDTQYF	TRBV6-2/TRBV6-3	TRBJ2-3
CASSSRQGGRYSNQPQHF	TRBV7-6	TRBJ1-5
CASSLFAGGGNEQFF	TRBV27	TRBJ2-1
CATSRGGTETDTQYF	TRBV15	TRBJ2-3
CASSYPQGQMNTEAFF	TRBV6-5	TRBJ1-1
CASSQDLRGGETQYF	TRBV4-2	TRBJ2-5